Each of the 9 T cell receptor beta chains below was sequenced from the same sample in a study of T cells in Graves' hyperthyroidism and ophthalmopathy. RNA transcripts provided the source from which TCR beta CDR3 regions were amplified. Primed by the HTBI set, a first-round RT-PCR was run on the TCR CDR3. TCRdb fed the multiplex PCR reads into MiXCR, producing one record per CDR3 protein. The table has around 350,000 distinct CDR3 sequences, 15% to 19% seen once. Material for sequencing was blood. The receptors shown here come from a woman younger than 35 with Graves' hyperthyroidism that later progressed to Graves' ophthalmopathy.

The table lists this clonotype with a few counts. Given a much more abundant clone one base away, this may be a read error. The chain combines TRBV27 with TRBJ2-5; D is ambiguous. The germline V gene has CDR1 MNHEY and CDR2 SMNVEV (reference sequence). V was shortened by 7 bases and J by 0 bases, with 3 bases between the two germline ends. The CDR3 spans 11 residues. The CDR3 sequence is CASTYQETQYF. The CDR3 DNA is TGTGCCAGCACCTACCAAGAGACCCAGTACTTC.

The table lists this clonotype with many counts. This rearrangement joins TRBV13 to TRBJ2-7; 14 nucleotides agree with TRBD2. The germline V gene encodes CDR1 PRHDT and CDR2 FYEKMQ (reference sequence). This CDR3 region has 17 residues. Trimming took 2 bases from V and 0 from J; bases not matched to a gene: 3. CDR3 DNA sequence: TGTGCCAGCAGCTTACGACTAGCGGGAGGGATCTCCTACGAGCAGTACTTC. Translation gives CASSLRLAGGISYEQYF.

This clonotype was seen repeatedly, ten times or more. The J gene is TRBJ1-3, the V gene TRBV6-5; D call uncertain. With 2 bases removed from V and 2 bases from J, the gap between germline ends came to 10 bases. Germline CDR1 and CDR2: MNHEY and SVGAGI. CDR3 length: 15 amino acids. CDR3 region: CASSYTSGPGNTIYF. For the CDR3, the DNA is TGTGCCAGCAGTTACACGTCCGGGCCTGGAAACACCATATATTTT.

Concerning this clonotype: This may come from a read error, since a much larger clone is one base off. The chain joins TRBV2 to TRBJ2-2, with 7 bases that match TRBD1. The CDR3 is made up of 13 amino acids. Germline V gene data show CDR1 as SNHLY and CDR2 as FYNNEI. The CDR3 reads CASKGAFAGEPFF. The CDR3 DNA is TGTGCCTCCAAGGGGGCGTTCGCCGGGGAGCCGTTTTTT.

The CDR3 DNA follows: TGTGCCAGCAGCTTAGCCCCAGGGGCAGCCGAGCAGTACTTC. Protein sequence: CASSLAPGAAEQYF. The chain employs TRBV7-2 and TRBJ2-7; TRBD1 might be the D (6 bases). Germline CDR1 SGHTA, CDR2 FQGNSA. CDR3 length: 14 residues. V was clipped by 0 bases and J by 6 bases, with 12 bases between them.

A few counts support this clonotype. The chain uses TRBV20-1 and TRBJ2-1, with D unclear. Trimming removed 3 bases from V and 0 bases from J, with 3 bases in between. The V gene's germline CDR1 is DFQATT and CDR2 SNEGSKA (reference sequence). This CDR3 spans 12 amino acids. CDR3: CSARPSYNEQFF. The CDR3 nucleotides are TGCAGTGCTAGGCCCTCCTACAATGAGCAGTTCTTC.

To note about this clonotype: A much larger clone differs by one base, so this may be a read error. This chain joins TRBV2 and TRBJ2-5; no definite D call. This CDR3 comprises 14 residues. Germline V gene data show CDR1 as SNHLY and CDR2 as FYNNEI. Trimming took 8 bases from V and 0 from J, leaving 13 bases between them. CDR3 bases: TGTGCCAGCGGAGCGTCACCGAACCAAGAGACCCAGTACTTC. This codes for CASGASPNQETQYF.

This clonotype was observed a few times. This sequence joins TRBV29-1 and TRBJ2-7; 7 positions match TRBD1. The CDR3 runs 14 residues. Germline assignment: CDR1 SQVTM and CDR2 ANQGSEA. The ends lost 2 bases at V and 0 bases at J; junction bases unmatched: 4. The CDR3, as DNA: TGCAGCGTTGAAACGGACAGGAGCTCCTACGAGCAGTACTTC. Its translation is CSVETDRSSYEQYF.

This clonotype was found many times. This chain links TRBV6-2 or TRBV6-3 with TRBJ2-5; a possible D gene is TRBD1 (6 bases). The CDR3 length is 15 residues. With 7 bases removed from V and 1 base from J, the gap between germline ends came to 16 bases. The germline V gene encodes CDR1 MNHEY and CDR2 SVGEGT. CDR3 DNA sequence: TGTGCCAGCAATGGGCAGGGGCTTCGCCAAGAGACCCAGTACTTC. Protein product: CASNGQGLRQETQYF.